This T cell receptor (beta chain) was captured by sequencing in a study of T cell responses to AZD1222 COVID-19 vaccine. General study points: Baseline seropositives among AZD1222 recipients totaled only 6 or 7.

As concerns this clone: What it recognizes is unknown.

The data were produced by immunoSEQ multiplex PCR, yet TCRdb's version contains in-frame clones alone and is incomplete. The sample holds around 150,000 clones, about 90% seen once. This CDR3 comprises 16 residues. Trimming pared 5 bases from V and 2 bases from J, leaving 13 bases between. Germline assignment: CDR1 MNHEY and CDR2 SMNVEV (reference sequence). The sample was peripheral blood, taken 28 days after the second AZD1222 dose. This sequence was found in an adult who received the AZD1222 COVID-19 vaccine. The gene calls are TRBV27 and TRBJ2-6; TRBD1 or TRBD2 may be the D gene (5 bases each). Here the CDR3 reads CASSGGWGPGANVLTF. The CDR3 DNA is TGTGCCAGCAGTGGCGGCTGGGGACCTGGGGCCAACGTCCTGACTTTC.